Detailed here is one TCR beta chain. Its matching antigen is unknown. This sample stems from a study of CD4+ T cells in melanoma. Overall study findings and caveats: Neoantigen-specific CD4+ T cells in melanoma reportedly had diverse differentiation states.

Germline CDR1 is PRHDT and CDR2 is FYEKMQ (reference sequence). The V and J ends lost 5 bases and 4 bases, in that order; junction bases with no gene match: 3. The CDR3 runs to 13 residues. The data were produced by immunoSEQ multiplex PCR, yet TCRdb's version contains in-frame clones alone and is incomplete. The top ten hold about 24% of the sample, which has 5,500 to 6,500 clones, approximately 72% seen once. The chain combines TRBV13 with TRBJ2-7; 9 nucleotides align to TRBD1. The TCR was taken from a human donor with melanoma. Sample: cells from a culture (not recorded whether cultured in vitro). This CDR3 is CASSPTGGYEQYF. The CDR3 DNA follows: TGTGCCAGCAGCCCGACAGGGGGTTACGAGCAGTACTTC.